A selection of T cell receptor beta chains follows, all from one sample in a study of cytomegalovirus exposure and HLA in healthy donors. TCRdb's table, derived via immunoSEQ multiplex PCR, lists solely in-frame clones and lacks some. The top ten clones hold about 1.5% of a sample with over 100,000 clones, around four fifths of them seen once. The specimen was PBMCs. Receptors originate from a man aged 40-49 years in good health and CMV-seronegative. The CDR3 runs from the conserved cysteine through the conserved F or W. The order of the fields is V gene, D gene, J gene, clone size, CDR3 protein, CDR3 DNA. The D gene is left open where the match is weak. Not all rows give a size; the values are once, few, many and, for expanded clones, a class.

v_gene: TRBV7-9; d_gene: TRBD2; j_gene: TRBJ2-1; abundance: NA; CDR3aa: CSSGLAGSSSYNEQFF; CDR3nt: TGTTCCAGTGGACTAGCGGGGTCGAGCTCCTACAATGAGCAGTTCTTC
v_gene: TRBV19; d_gene: TRBD1; j_gene: TRBJ2-1; abundance: NA; CDR3aa: CASSGRQGSYNNEQFF; CDR3nt: TGTGCCAGTAGTGGGAGACAGGGGTCCTACAACAATGAGCAGTTCTTC
v_gene: TRBV7-9; d_gene: TRBD2; j_gene: TRBJ2-5; abundance: NA; CDR3aa: CASSSPNRGVGTSGDF; CDR3nt: TGTGCCAGCAGCTCCCCTAACCGGGGCGTAGGGACTAGCGGTGACTTC
v_gene: TRBV10-3; d_gene: TRBD2; j_gene: TRBJ2-1; abundance: NA; CDR3aa: CAITSGSSYNEQFF; CDR3nt: TGTGCCATCACTAGCGGGAGCTCCTACAATGAGCAGTTCTTC
v_gene: TRBV29-1; d_gene: TRBD1; j_gene: TRBJ1-1; abundance: NA; CDR3aa: CSVEVRTGPGAEAFF; CDR3nt: TGCAGCGTTGAAGTAAGGACAGGCCCCGGGGCTGAAGCTTTCTTT
v_gene: TRBV5-6; d_gene: TRBD1; j_gene: TRBJ1-5; abundance: once; CDR3aa: CASSMGQEDVYQPQHF; CDR3nt: TGTGCCAGCAGCATGGGACAGGAGGATGTGTACCAGCCCCAGCATTTT
v_gene: TRBV5-1; d_gene: TRBD1; j_gene: TRBJ2-1; abundance: once; CDR3aa: CASSFRQGVGNEQFF; CDR3nt: TGCGCCAGCAGCTTTAGACAGGGGGTCGGCAATGAGCAGTTCTTC
v_gene: TRBV4-3; d_gene: NA; j_gene: TRBJ1-3; abundance: NA; CDR3aa: CASSLSRVNSGNTIYF; CDR3nt: TGCGCCAGCAGCCTAAGCAGGGTAAATAGTGGAAACACCATATATTTT
v_gene: TRBV4-3; d_gene: TRBD1; j_gene: TRBJ1-3; abundance: NA; CDR3aa: CASSQDLRTGFSGNTIYF; CDR3nt: TGCGCCAGCAGCCAAGATCTTAGGACAGGCTTCTCTGGAAACACCATATATTTT
v_gene: TRBV18; d_gene: TRBD2; j_gene: TRBJ2-3; abundance: once; CDR3aa: CASSPPFAGVPDTQYF; CDR3nt: TGTGCCAGCTCACCACCTTTCGCGGGAGTGCCAGATACGCAGTATTTT
v_gene: TRBV28; d_gene: NA; j_gene: TRBJ2-1; abundance: NA; CDR3aa: CASSLPGGSFNEQFF; CDR3nt: TGTGCCAGCAGTTTACCGGGGGGCTCGTTCAATGAGCAGTTCTTC
v_gene: TRBV5-1; d_gene: TRBD1; j_gene: TRBJ1-1; abundance: NA; CDR3aa: CASSLEGAIGMITFF; CDR3nt: TGCGCCAGCAGCTTGGAGGGGGCAATTGGGATGATAACTTTCTTT
v_gene: TRBV5-1; d_gene: TRBD1; j_gene: TRBJ2-3; abundance: once; CDR3aa: CASSLAGRSGQGAGDTQYF; CDR3nt: TGCGCCAGCAGCTTGGCCGGCAGGTCGGGACAGGGGGCGGGAGATACGCAGTATTTT
v_gene: TRBV7-8; d_gene: NA; j_gene: TRBJ2-3; abundance: NA; CDR3aa: CASSAYWGDTQYF; CDR3nt: TGTGCCAGCAGTGCGTATTGGGGCGATACGCAGTATTTT
v_gene: TRBV5-1; d_gene: NA; j_gene: TRBJ1-3; abundance: NA; CDR3aa: CASSFEGAIAGNTIYF; CDR3nt: TGCGCCAGCAGCTTCGAAGGGGCGATAGCTGGAAACACCATATATTTT
v_gene: TRBV9; d_gene: NA; j_gene: TRBJ2-2; abundance: NA; CDR3aa: CASSPRGGNLPGIELFF; CDR3nt: TGTGCCAGCAGCCCCCGGGGCGGGAACCTACCCGGCATCGAGCTGTTTTTT
v_gene: TRBV5-1; d_gene: NA; j_gene: TRBJ1-6; abundance: NA; CDR3aa: CASSLGAGLWSPLHF; CDR3nt: TGCGCCAGCAGCTTGGGGGCAGGGCTATGGTCACCCCTCCACTTT
v_gene: TRBV7-9; d_gene: TRBD1; j_gene: TRBJ1-6; abundance: NA; CDR3aa: CASSFEVGTGISPLHF; CDR3nt: TGTGCCAGCAGCTTCGAAGTCGGGACAGGGATTTCACCCCTCCACTTT
v_gene: TRBV19; d_gene: TRBD1; j_gene: TRBJ2-3; abundance: NA; CDR3aa: CASSNRGLVTDTQYF; CDR3nt: TGTGCCAGTAGTAACAGGGGGCTGGTTACAGATACGCAGTATTTT
v_gene: TRBV6-5; d_gene: NA; j_gene: TRBJ2-2; abundance: NA; CDR3aa: CASAIVPPGELFF; CDR3nt: TGTGCCAGCGCTATAGTACCTCCCGGGGAGCTGTTTTTT
v_gene: TRBV23-1; d_gene: NA; j_gene: TRBJ1-5; abundance: NA; CDR3aa: CASSQRAGRRGNQPQHF; CDR3nt: TGCGCCAGCAGTCAACGGGCAGGCAGGAGGGGCAATCAGCCCCAGCATTTT
v_gene: TRBV2; d_gene: NA; j_gene: TRBJ2-2; abundance: once; CDR3aa: CASSVGVLRNTGELFF; CDR3nt: TGTGCCAGCAGTGTAGGGGTTTTGAGGAACACCGGGGAGCTGTTTTTT
v_gene: TRBV2; d_gene: NA; j_gene: TRBJ2-3; abundance: NA; CDR3aa: CASSQEDTQYF; CDR3nt: TGTGCCAGCAGTCAGGAAGATACGCAGTATTTT
v_gene: TRBV15; d_gene: NA; j_gene: TRBJ1-1; abundance: NA; CDR3aa: CATSRDGREEAFF; CDR3nt: TGTGCCACCAGCAGAGATGGGAGAGAAGAAGCTTTCTTT